This T cell receptor beta chain was documented in a study of blood T cell repertoires in COVID-19. Study background: The United States, Italy and Spain provided the acute and convalescent COVID-19 samples. Nucleic acid was either cDNA or gDNA, and it came from T cells, B-cell-depleted T cells, or PBMCs.

Original processing notes: Counts of nucleated cells, estimated from reference gene primer amplification, were obtained. The repertoire was sequenced with immunoSEQ multiplex PCR; TCRdb's copy has only in-frame clones and lacks some. The D gene and trimming were derived from the DNA, and the V and J assignments and clone size from that table. The repertoire consists of fewer than 100,000 clones, with 85% occurring once and the leading ten covering 3.5% to 4%. This clone was recorded once. Sequencing used peripheral blood. The TCR sequence derives from a man aged 55 to 69 with acute or convalescent COVID-19.

DNA of the CDR3: TGTGCCAGCAGTTTACAGGCCCAGAGCGAAAAACTGTTTTTT. Protein sequence: CASSLQAQSEKLFF. The V gene is TRBV6-5, the J gene TRBJ1-4; tentative D call: TRBD1 (5 bases). There are 14 residues in the CDR3. With 4 bases removed from V and 8 bases from J, the gap between germline ends came to 14 bases. Germline assignment: CDR1 MNHEY and CDR2 SVGAGI.